The 27 T cell receptor beta chains presented below share a single source sample, sequenced in a study of CD8 T cells in Susac syndrome. Random-hexamer reverse transcription was applied to about 0.5 to 1 ug RNA. TCRdb fed the immunoSEQ multiplex PCR reads into MiXCR, producing one record per CDR3 protein. The profile shows 150,000 to 190,000 distinct CDR3 sequences, about 95% of them singletons. Sequenced sample: CD4+ T cells from PBMCs. These receptor sequences come from a human donor with Susac syndrome.

The rearrangement uses TRBV6-6 and TRBJ1-4; D is undetermined. This CDR3 is 13 amino acids long. V lost 5 bases and J 7 bases, leaving 11 bases between the germline ends. CDR1 and CDR2 (germline): MNHNY, SVGAGI (reference sequence). CDR3 bases: TGTGCCAGCAGTCAATCGTCCGGTGAAAAACTGTTTTTT. Its translation: CASSQSSGEKLFF.

The rearrangement joins TRBV21-1 to TRBJ1-4; the table's D gene call, TRBD1, was not cross checked with the DNA. TRBV21-1 is noted as a pseudogene. This CDR3 region has 16 residues. CDR3 amino acids: CASSKRNRGVNEKLFF. For the CDR3, the DNA is TGTGCCAGCAGCAAAAGAAACAGGGGTGTCAATGAAAAACTGTTTTTT.

Here the CDR3 DNA reads TGTGCTAGTGGCAACAGGGGAACCGGGGAGCTGTTTTTT. It codes for CASGNRGTGELFF. The chain links TRBV12-5 to TRBJ2-2; 7 bases agree with TRBD1. Looked up from germline, CDR1 is LGHNT and CDR2 is FRNRAP. CDR3 length: 13 residues. V trimming: 6 bases; J trimming: 5 bases; junction bases outside the gene matches: 3.

This chain connects TRBV18 to TRBJ1-3, with D unclear. V dropped 2 bases and J dropped 0 bases, with 8 bases sitting between them. Germline CDR1 reads KGHSH; CDR2 reads LQKENI. The length of the CDR3 is 15 residues. CDR3 sequence: CASSPNSNSGNTIYF. The DNA for the CDR3 is TGTGCCAGCTCACCAAACTCCAACTCTGGAAACACCATATATTTT.

This chain joins TRBV7-9 and TRBJ1-4; possible D gene TRBD1, 6 bases. CDR3 length: 15 amino acids. V was clipped by 5 bases and J by 7 bases, with 17 bases between them. CDR1 SEHNR and CDR2 FQNEAQ come from the germline V gene (reference sequence). The CDR3 coding sequence is TGTGCCAGCAGCCAACCCAGGGGTGGAGGTGAAAAACTGTTTTTT. Translated: CASSQPRGGGEKLFF.

The rearrangement links TRBV11-2 to TRBJ2-5; 9 bases agree with TRBD2. This CDR3 has 14 amino acids. V dropped 3 bases and J dropped 8; count of bases not matched to a gene: 7. Germline values: CDR1 SGHAT, CDR2 FQNNGV. The CDR3 nucleotides read TGTGCCAGCAGCTTGGGGCGGGGGGGCCTAACCCAGTACTTC. Its protein product is CASSLGRGGLTQYF.

The chain employs TRBV11-2 and TRBJ2-1, with D possibly being TRBD2 (7 bases). The germline V gene has CDR1 SGHAT and CDR2 FQNNGV. Between the trimmed V and J ends, which lost 1 base and 6 bases, there was a span of 13 bases. The CDR3 is 15 amino acids. The CDR3 nucleotides are TGTGCCAGCAGCTTAGCGGCGGGGGCGGGCAATGAGCAGTTCTTC. Its protein product is CASSLAAGAGNEQFF.

The genes are TRBV11-2 and TRBJ2-7, with 8 positions matching TRBD2. The CDR3 length is 16 residues. J gave up 6 bases and V 8 bases, and 18 bases lay outside the gene matches. Germline values: CDR1 SGHAT, CDR2 FQNNGV. The CDR3 spells CASSLRGGGPAGEQYF. The CDR3 DNA is TGTGCCAGCTCTTTGCGAGGCGGGGGGCCCGCTGGCGAGCAGTACTTC.

The chain employs TRBV3-1 and TRBJ1-2; 12 nucleotides line up with TRBD1. Losses at the gene ends were 1 base for V and 12 bases for J; bases not matched to a gene: 3. Germline assignment: CDR1 LGHDT and CDR2 YNNKEL (reference sequence). The CDR3 runs 13 residues. The CDR3 sequence is CASSQGDRGQDTF. As DNA, the CDR3 is TGTGCCAGCAGCCAAGGGGACAGGGGGCAGGACACCTTC.

V and J are TRBV2 and TRBJ2-7; no firm D call. Trimming stripped 4 bases from V and 3 bases from J, with 7 bases between. The germline CDR1 and CDR2 sequences are SNHLY and FYNNEI. The CDR3 runs to 12 residues. CDR3 DNA sequence: TGTGCCAGCAGTGTGGGCCACTACGAGCAGTACTTC. Amino acid sequence: CASSVGHYEQYF.

This rearrangement joins TRBV4-1 to TRBJ1-6, with a possible D match to TRBD1 (6 bases). The ends were cut back, 0 bases at V and 8 bases at J, with 17 bases in the middle. The length of the CDR3 is 17 residues. CDR1 MGHRA and CDR2 YSYEKL come from the germline V gene. CDR3 amino acids: CASSQEAPGALYSPLHF. The DNA for the CDR3 is TGCGCCAGCAGCCAAGAAGCCCCAGGGGCCCTTTATTCACCCCTCCACTTT.

The chain recombines TRBV29-1 with TRBJ2-2; D remains unclear. The CDR3 sequence is 11 residues long. CDR1 and CDR2 from the germline V gene are SQVTM and ANQGSEA. V shed 7 bases and J shed 7 bases, with 10 bases lying between them. The CDR3 nucleotides read TGCAGCGCCAGGTCGAACGGGGAGCTGTTTTTT. Translated, it gives CSARSNGELFF.

The chain has TRBV12-3 or TRBV12-4 and TRBJ1-5; D remains unclear. This CDR3 region has 16 residues. The V end lost 6 bases, the J end lost 1 base, and 16 bases lay between the germline ends. This chain's CDR3 is CASSPPGPRSNQPQHF. The CDR3 DNA follows: TGTGCCAGCAGCCCCCCAGGCCCGAGGAGCAATCAGCCCCAGCATTTT.

The rearrangement uses TRBV20-1 and TRBJ2-5, with D maybe TRBD1 (6 bases). The CDR3 has 15 amino acids. V was shortened by 1 base and J by 1 base, with 13 bases between the two germline ends. Germline V lookup: CDR1 DFQATT, CDR2 SNEGSKA (reference sequence). The CDR3, as DNA: TGCAGTGCTAGAGGGACGACAGGACCCCAAGAGACCCAGTACTTC. Translated: CSARGTTGPQETQYF.

This clonotype came up once. J is TRBJ1-1 and V is TRBV6-1, with 9 bases lining up with TRBD1. The CDR3 runs to 17 residues. The germline V gene has CDR1 MNHNS and CDR2 SASEGT. V lost 6 bases and J lost 4; bases outside the gene matches: 15. The CDR3 sequence: CASSRNPTGGAFTEAFF. DNA for the CDR3: TGTGCCAGCAGCCGAAACCCCACAGGGGGCGCGTTCACTGAAGCTTTCTTT.

CDR3 bases: TGCAGTGCTAGAGATTGGCAGGGAGGCGGCTACACCTTC. Amino acids: CSARDWQGGGYTF. This sequence joins TRBV20-1 and TRBJ1-2; possibly TRBD1 for D (5 bases). This CDR3 region has 13 residues. V lost 0 bases and J 8 bases, leaving 13 bases between the germline ends. The germline CDR1 and CDR2 sequences are DFQATT and SNEGSKA (reference sequence).

The rearrangement links TRBV20-1 to TRBJ1-1; D call uncertain. CDR3 size: 13 residues. Germline CDR1 and CDR2: DFQATT and SNEGSKA (reference sequence). The ends were cut back, 0 bases at V and 1 base at J, with 6 bases in the middle. CDR3 sequence reads: CSARDGRNTEAFF. The DNA for the CDR3 is TGCAGTGCTAGAGATGGCAGGAACACTGAAGCTTTCTTT.

The CDR3 coding sequence is TGCAGTGCTAGGGACAGGGCCCCCTATGGCTACACCTTC. Protein: CSARDRAPYGYTF. The chain carries TRBV20-1 and TRBJ1-2; 8 bases match TRBD1. Trimming took 3 bases from V and 4 from J; bases not matched to a gene: 4. Germline V lookup: CDR1 DFQATT, CDR2 SNEGSKA (reference sequence). This CDR3 region has 13 residues.

This chain links TRBV7-6 with TRBJ2-3, with D perhaps matching TRBD2 (5 bases). The CDR3 loop spans 15 amino acids. The V end was cut by 3 bases, the J end by 3 bases, with 13 bases between. Germline CDR1 is SGHVS and CDR2 is FNYEAQ. The DNA of the CDR3 is TGTGCCAGCAGCTTGGGGAGCGGAAGGACAGATACGCAGTATTTT. It yields the protein CASSLGSGRTDTQYF.

This chain joins TRBV5-4 and TRBJ1-2; the D gene is possibly TRBD1 (6 bases). The germline gives CDR1 SGHNT, CDR2 YYREEE (reference sequence). Trimming removed 9 bases at V and 0 bases at J, with 15 bases between. The CDR3 consists of 14 residues. CDR3 sequence reads: CATHQGIPNYGYTF. As DNA, the CDR3 is TGTGCCACCCATCAGGGGATACCTAACTATGGCTACACCTTC. The whole variable domain, filled in from reference TRBV5-4 and TRBJ1-2, reads ETGVTQSPTHLIKTRGQQVTLRCSSQSGHNTVSWYQQALGQGPQFIFQYYREEENGRGNFPPRFSGLQFPNYSSELNVNALELDDSALYLCATHQGIPNYGYTFGSGTRLTVV.

The chain couples TRBV28 to TRBJ2-5, with 9 bases identical to TRBD2. CDR1 and CDR2 (germline): MDHEN, SYDVKM. This CDR3 region has 15 residues. Losses at the gene ends were 2 bases for V and 0 bases for J; bases not matched to a gene: 1. The CDR3 DNA is TGTGCCAGCAGTTTAGTAGCGGGGGACCAAGAGACCCAGTACTTC. Residues: CASSLVAGDQETQYF.

The CDR3 spells CASSSGTTDTQYF. The CDR3 region has the DNA TGTGCCAGCAGCTCCGGGACCACAGATACGCAGTATTTT. This sequence joins TRBV7-3 and TRBJ2-3; D tentatively fits TRBD1 or TRBD2 (5 bases each). The germline gives CDR1 SGHTA, CDR2 FQGTGA. V shed 4 bases and J shed 2 bases, with 7 bases lying between them. This CDR3 has 13 residues.

CDR3 nucleotide sequence: TGTGCCAGCAGCTTAGGCCTTAGGGACAGGGGCTCACCCCTCCACTTT. It translates to CASSLGLRDRGSPLHF. The V call is TRBV13, the J call TRBJ1-6; 10 bases map to TRBD1. With 0 bases clipped from V and 10 bases from J, the junction kept 6 bases outside the gene matches. CDR3 length: 16 amino acids. CDR1 is PRHDT, CDR2 FYEKMQ, per germline (reference sequence).

V usage is TRBV13 and J usage is TRBJ2-1, with D possibly being TRBD2 (5 bases). CDR1 and CDR2 (germline): PRHDT, FYEKMQ (reference sequence). CDR3 length: 15 residues. Trimming pared 5 bases from V and 2 bases from J, leaving 13 bases between. The CDR3 DNA reads TGTGCCAGCAGCATTCGCGGGTCGGCCTACAATGAGCAGTTCTTC. Translating gives CASSIRGSAYNEQFF.

The chain employs TRBV7-2 and TRBJ2-7, with D maybe TRBD1 (7 bases). The ends were cut back, 4 bases at V and 1 base at J, with 11 bases in the middle. The length of the CDR3 is 14 residues. Germline V lookup: CDR1 SGHTA, CDR2 FQGNSA. The CDR3 DNA follows: TGTGCCAGCAGCTACCAGGGGGGATCCTACGAGCAGTACTTC. The encoded protein is CASSYQGGSYEQYF.

V gene TRBV12-3 or TRBV12-4 combines with J gene TRBJ1-2; TRBD1 matches 8 bases. Trimming removed 1 base from V and 6 bases from J; junction bases left unmatched: 4. The CDR3 spans 14 residues. CDR3 nucleotide sequence: TGTGCCAGCAGTTTAGGGCAGGGGGCGCATGGCTACACCTTC. Protein product: CASSLGQGAHGYTF.

The chain joins TRBV7-4 to TRBJ2-7; D unclear. Trimming stripped 6 bases from V and 0 bases from J, with 15 bases between. CDR3 length: 15 residues. The germline CDR1 and CDR2 sequences are SGHVT and SQSDAQ. The CDR3 DNA follows: TGTGCCAGCAGTCCATTAGGCTGGCTCTCCTACGAGCAGTACTTC. It is translated as CASSPLGWLSYEQYF.